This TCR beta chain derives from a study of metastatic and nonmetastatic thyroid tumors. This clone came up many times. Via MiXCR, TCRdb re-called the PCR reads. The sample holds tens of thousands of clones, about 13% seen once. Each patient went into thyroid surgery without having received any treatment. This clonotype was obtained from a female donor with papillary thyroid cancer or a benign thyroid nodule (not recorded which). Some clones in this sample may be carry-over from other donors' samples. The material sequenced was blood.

The CDR3 DNA is TGCGCCAGCAGCCAAGTCGCGGGATGGGTAGATACGCAGTATTTT. This translates into CASSQVAGWVDTQYF. The chain is built from TRBV4-1 and TRBJ2-3; D might be TRBD2 (6 bases). Looked up from germline, CDR1 is MGHRA and CDR2 is YSYEKL. The V end was cut by 1 base, the J end by 5 bases, with 13 bases between. CDR3 size: 15 residues.